This T cell receptor (beta chain) came from a study of T cell changes during pregnancy in multiple sclerosis (dated by TCRdb to about 2019). About the full investigation: Changes in the T cell repertoire over the course of pregnancy were examined in this study in women with multiple sclerosis.

The library was obtained by the immunoSEQ multiplex PCR assay. This immuneACCESS table, as held by TCRdb, lists in-frame sequences with V and J called but not all clones. Of the missing ones, under half trace to an unresolved V gene in checked studies; the others have no known cause. This sample comprises tens of thousands of clones, around 92% of them detected only once. The ten top clones hold 0.6% to 0.85% of the sample. Of note for this clone: The clone's antigen remains unknown. No base qualities exist here, and no much larger clone lies one base off it.

Based on the germline V gene, the CDR1 and CDR2 sequences are SGHDT and YYEEEE. Here V drops 0 bases and J drops 2 bases, and the junction holds 8 bases not matched to any gene. The CDR3 holds 17 amino acids from the cysteine to the phenylalanine. Here the CDR3 DNA is all that survives: 51 bases in frame from base 1. The sequence was obtained from a female donor with multiple sclerosis, enrolled in a pregnancy study. This receptor chain uses TRBV5-6 and TRBJ2-1, with 7 bases aligning to TRBD2. The input for sequencing was CD4+ T cells from peripheral blood mononuclear cells, taken in the third trimester of pregnancy. Here is the DNA: TGTGCCAGCAGCTTGGGGGCGGCTAGCGGTCCCTACAATGAGCAGTTCTTC. Its protein reads: CASSLGAASGPYNEQFF.